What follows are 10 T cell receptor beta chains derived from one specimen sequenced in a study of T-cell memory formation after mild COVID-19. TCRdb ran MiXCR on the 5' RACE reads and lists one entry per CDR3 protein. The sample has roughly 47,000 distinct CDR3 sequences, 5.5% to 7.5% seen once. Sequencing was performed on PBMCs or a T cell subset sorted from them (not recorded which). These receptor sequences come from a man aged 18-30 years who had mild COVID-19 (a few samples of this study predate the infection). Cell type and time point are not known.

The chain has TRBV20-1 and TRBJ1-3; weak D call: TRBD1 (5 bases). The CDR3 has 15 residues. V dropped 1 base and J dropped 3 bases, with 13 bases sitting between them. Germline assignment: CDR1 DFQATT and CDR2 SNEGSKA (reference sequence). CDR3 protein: CSARVGSGYGNTIYF. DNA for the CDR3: TGCAGTGCTAGAGTGGGATCAGGGTATGGAAACACCATATATTTT.

CDR3 DNA: TGTGCCAGCAGCCAATCGCTAGCGGGAGGGAACATTCAGTACTTC. This translates into CASSQSLAGGNIQYF. V is TRBV16 and J is TRBJ2-4; 12 nucleotides agree with TRBD2. The CDR3 contains 15 residues. Trimming took 0 bases from V and 7 from J; bases not matched to a gene: 1. Per the germline V gene, CDR1 is KGHSY and CDR2 is FQNENV.

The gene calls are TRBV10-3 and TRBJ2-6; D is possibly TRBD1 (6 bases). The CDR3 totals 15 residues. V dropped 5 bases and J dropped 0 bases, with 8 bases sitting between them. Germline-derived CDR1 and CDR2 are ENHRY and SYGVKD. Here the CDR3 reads CAISPGASGANVLTF. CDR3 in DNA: TGTGCCATCAGTCCAGGGGCCTCTGGGGCCAACGTCCTGACTTTC.

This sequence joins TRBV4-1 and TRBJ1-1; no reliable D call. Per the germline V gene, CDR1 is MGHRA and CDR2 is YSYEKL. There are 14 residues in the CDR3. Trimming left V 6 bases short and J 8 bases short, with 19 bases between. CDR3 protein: CASSLEARLAEAFF. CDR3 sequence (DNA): TGCGCCAGCAGTCTAGAGGCCAGGCTGGCAGAAGCTTTCTTT.

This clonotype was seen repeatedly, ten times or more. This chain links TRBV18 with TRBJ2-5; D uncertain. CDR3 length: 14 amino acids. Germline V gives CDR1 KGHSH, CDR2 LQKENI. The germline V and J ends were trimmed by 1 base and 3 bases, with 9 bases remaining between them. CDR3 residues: CASSPRAGEETQYF. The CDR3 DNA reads TGTGCCAGCTCACCACGCGCAGGCGAAGAGACCCAGTACTTC. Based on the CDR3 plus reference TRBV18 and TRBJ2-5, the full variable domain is NAGVMQNPRHLVRRRGQEARLRCSPMKGHSHVYWYRQLPEEGLKFMVYLQKENIIDESGMPKERFSAEFPKEGPSILRIQQVVRGDSAAYFCASSPRAGEETQYFGPGTRLLVL.

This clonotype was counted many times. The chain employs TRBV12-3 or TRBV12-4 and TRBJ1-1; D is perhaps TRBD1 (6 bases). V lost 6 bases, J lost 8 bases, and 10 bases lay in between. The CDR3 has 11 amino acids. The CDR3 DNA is TGTGCCAGCAGACTTACAGGGGAAGCTTTCTTT. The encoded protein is CASRLTGEAFF.

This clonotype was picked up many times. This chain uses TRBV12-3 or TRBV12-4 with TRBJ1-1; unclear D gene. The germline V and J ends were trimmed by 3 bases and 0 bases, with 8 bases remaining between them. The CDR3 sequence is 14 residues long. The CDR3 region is CASSFNNMNTEAFF. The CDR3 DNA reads TGTGCCAGCAGTTTTAACAACATGAACACTGAAGCTTTCTTT.

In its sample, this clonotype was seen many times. This chain's CDR3 is CSATRTDSETQYF. The CDR3 DNA reads as TGCAGCGCTACCAGGACAGATTCGGAGACCCAGTACTTC. J is TRBJ2-5 and V is TRBV29-1, with TRBD1 as a possible D gene (6 bases). Looked up from germline, CDR1 is SQVTM and CDR2 is ANQGSEA. The CDR3 is 13 residues long. Trimming removed 7 bases at V and 5 bases at J, with 17 bases between.

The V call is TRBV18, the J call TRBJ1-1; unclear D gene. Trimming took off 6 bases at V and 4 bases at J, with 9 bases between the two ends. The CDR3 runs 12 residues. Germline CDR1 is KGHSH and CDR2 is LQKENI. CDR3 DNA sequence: TGTGCCAGCTCTCCGGTGGCCACTGAAGCTTTCTTT. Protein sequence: CASSPVATEAFF.

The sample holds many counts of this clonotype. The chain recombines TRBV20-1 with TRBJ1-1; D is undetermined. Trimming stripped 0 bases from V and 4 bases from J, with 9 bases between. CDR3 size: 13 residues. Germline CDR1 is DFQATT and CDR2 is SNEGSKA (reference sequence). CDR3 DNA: TGCAGTGCTAGAGATCCCAGAGGCACTGAAGCTTTCTTT. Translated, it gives CSARDPRGTEAFF.